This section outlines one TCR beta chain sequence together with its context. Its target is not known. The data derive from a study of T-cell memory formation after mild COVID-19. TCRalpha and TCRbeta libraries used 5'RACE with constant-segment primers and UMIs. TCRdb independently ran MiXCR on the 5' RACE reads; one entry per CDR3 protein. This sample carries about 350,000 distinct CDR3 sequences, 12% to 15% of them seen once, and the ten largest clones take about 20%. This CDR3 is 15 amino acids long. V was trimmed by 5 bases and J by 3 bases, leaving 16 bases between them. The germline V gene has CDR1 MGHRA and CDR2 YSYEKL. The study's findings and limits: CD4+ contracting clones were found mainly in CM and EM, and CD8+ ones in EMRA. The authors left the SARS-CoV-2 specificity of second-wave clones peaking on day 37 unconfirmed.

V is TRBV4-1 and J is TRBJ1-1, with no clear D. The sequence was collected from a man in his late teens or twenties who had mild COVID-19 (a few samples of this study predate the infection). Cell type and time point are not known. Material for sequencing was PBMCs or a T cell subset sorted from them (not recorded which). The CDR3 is CASSKWEGLDTEAFF. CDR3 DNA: TGCGCCAGCAGCAAGTGGGAGGGATTGGACACTGAAGCTTTCTTT.